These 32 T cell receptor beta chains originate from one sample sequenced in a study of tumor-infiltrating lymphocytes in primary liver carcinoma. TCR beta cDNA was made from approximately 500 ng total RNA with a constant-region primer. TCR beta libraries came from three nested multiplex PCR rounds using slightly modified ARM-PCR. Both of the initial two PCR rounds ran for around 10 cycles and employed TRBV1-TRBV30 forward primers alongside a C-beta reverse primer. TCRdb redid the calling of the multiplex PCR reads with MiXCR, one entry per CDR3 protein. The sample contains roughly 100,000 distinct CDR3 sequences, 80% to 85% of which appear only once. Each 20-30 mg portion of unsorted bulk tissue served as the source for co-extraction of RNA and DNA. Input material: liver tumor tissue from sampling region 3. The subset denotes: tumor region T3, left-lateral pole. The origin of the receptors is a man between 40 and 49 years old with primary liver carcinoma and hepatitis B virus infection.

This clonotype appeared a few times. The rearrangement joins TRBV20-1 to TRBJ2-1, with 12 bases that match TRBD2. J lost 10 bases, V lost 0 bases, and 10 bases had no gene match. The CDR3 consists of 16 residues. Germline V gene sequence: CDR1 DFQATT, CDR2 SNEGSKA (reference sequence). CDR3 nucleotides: TGCAGTGCTAGAGATGCGAGACTAGCGGGAGTACACGAGCAGTTCTTC. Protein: CSARDARLAGVHEQFF.

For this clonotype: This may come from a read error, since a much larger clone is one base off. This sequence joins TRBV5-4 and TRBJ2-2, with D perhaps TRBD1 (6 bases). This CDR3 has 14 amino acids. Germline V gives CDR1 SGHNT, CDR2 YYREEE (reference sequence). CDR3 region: CASRPGANTGEPFF. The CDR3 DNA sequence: TGTGCCAGCAGGCCAGGGGCGAACACCGGGGAGCCGTTTTTT.

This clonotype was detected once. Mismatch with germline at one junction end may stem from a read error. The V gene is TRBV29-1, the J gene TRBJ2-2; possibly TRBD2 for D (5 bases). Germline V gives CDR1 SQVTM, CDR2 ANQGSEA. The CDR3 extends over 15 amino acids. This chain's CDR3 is CSVGISVANTRELFF. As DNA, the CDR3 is TGCAGCGTTGGGATTAGCGTGGCGAACACCAGGGAGCTGTTTTTT.

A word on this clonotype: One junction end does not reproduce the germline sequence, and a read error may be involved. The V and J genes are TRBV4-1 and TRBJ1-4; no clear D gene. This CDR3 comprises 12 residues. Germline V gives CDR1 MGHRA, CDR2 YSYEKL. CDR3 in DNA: TGCGCCGGCAGCCAACGGAAAGAAAAACTGTTTTTT. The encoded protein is CAGSQRKEKLFF.

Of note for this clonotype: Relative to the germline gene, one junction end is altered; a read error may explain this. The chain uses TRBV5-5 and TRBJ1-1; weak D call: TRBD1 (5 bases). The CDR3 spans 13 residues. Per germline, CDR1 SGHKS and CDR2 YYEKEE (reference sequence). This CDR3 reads CGSSLIRGTEAFF. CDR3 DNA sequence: TGTGGCAGCAGCTTGATAAGGGGCACTGAAGCTTTCTTT.

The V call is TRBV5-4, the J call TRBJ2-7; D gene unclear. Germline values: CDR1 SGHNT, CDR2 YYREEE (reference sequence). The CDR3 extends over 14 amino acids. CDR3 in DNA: TGTGTCAGGAGCTTGGCCGGTTTCTCCTACGAGCAGTACTTC. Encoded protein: CVRSLAGFSYEQYF.

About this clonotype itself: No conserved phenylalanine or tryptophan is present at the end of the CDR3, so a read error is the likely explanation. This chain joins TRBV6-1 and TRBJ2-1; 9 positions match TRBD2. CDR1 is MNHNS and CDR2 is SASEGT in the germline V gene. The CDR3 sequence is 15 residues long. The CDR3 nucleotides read TGTACCAGCAGTGAAGAAGCGGGAGGATACGATGAGCAGTTCTCC. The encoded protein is CTSSEEAGGYDEQFS.

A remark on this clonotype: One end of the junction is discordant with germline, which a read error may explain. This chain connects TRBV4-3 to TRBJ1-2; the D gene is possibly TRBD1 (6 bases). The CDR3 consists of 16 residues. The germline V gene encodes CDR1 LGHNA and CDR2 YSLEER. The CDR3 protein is CATSQAGAGRNYGYIF. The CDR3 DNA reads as TGCGCCACTAGCCAGGCAGGGGCAGGGAGGAACTATGGCTACATCTTC.

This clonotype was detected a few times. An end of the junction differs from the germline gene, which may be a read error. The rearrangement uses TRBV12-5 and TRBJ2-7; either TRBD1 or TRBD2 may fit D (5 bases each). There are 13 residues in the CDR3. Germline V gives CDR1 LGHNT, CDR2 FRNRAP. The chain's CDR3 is CASEGTGSYELYF. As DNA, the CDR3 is TGTGCTAGTGAGGGGACCGGCTCCTACGAGCTGTACTTC.

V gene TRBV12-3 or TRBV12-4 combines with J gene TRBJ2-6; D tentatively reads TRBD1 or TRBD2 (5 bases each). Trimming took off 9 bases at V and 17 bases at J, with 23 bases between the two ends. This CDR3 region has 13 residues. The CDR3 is CASTISGANIMTF. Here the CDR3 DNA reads TGTGCCAGTACCATCTCCGGGGCCAACATCATGACTTTC.

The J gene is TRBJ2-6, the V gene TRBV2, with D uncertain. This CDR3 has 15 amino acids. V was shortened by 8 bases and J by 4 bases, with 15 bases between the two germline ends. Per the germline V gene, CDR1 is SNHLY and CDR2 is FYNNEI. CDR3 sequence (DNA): TGTGCCAGCTTGTTTCGACGGGCAGGGGCCAACGTCCTGACTTTC. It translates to CASLFRRAGANVLTF.

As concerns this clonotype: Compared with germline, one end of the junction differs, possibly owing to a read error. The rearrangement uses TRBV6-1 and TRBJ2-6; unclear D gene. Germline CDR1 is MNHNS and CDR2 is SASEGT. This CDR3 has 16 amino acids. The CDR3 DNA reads TGTGCCTGCAGAACCAGCCCTAACTCTGGGGCCAACGTCCTGACTTTC. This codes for CACRTSPNSGANVLTF.

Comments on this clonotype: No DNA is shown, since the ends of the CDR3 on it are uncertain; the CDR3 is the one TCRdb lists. This chain's CDR3 is CVNSSGGSSVEPAQIRSIF. This chain uses TRBV11-1 with TRBJ2-3; the table assigns TRBD1, which was not confirmed against the DNA. CDR1 and CDR2 from the germline V gene are SGHAT and FQDESV (reference sequence). The CDR3 region is 19 residues in length, termini included.

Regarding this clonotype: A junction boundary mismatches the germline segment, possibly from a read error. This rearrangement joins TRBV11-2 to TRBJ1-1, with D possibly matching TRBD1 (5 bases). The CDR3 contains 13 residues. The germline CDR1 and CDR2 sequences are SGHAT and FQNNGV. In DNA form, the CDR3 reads TGTGTCAGCCGCTTACGGGGGAACACTGAAGCCTTCTTT. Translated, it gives CVSRLRGNTEAFF. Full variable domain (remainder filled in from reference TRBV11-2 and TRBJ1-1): EAGVAQSPRYKIIEKRQSVAFWCNPISGHATLYWYQQILGQGPKLLIQFQNNGVVDDSQLPKDRFSAERLKGVDSTLKIQPAKLEDSAVYLCVSRLRGNTEAFFGQGTRLTVV.

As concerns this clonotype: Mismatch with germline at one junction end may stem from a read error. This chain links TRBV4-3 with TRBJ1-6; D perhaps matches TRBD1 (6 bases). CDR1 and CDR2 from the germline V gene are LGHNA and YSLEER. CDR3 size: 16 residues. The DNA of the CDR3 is TGTGCCAGCAGCTCCTGGGACATGGGAAGGAATTCACCCCCCCAGTTT. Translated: CASSSWDMGRNSPPQF.

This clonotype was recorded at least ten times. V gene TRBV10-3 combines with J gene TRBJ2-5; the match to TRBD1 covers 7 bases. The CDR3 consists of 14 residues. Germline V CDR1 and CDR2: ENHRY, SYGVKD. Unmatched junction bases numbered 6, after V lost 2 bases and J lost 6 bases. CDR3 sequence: CAISEPGQSKTQYF. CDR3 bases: TGTGCCATCAGTGAGCCGGGACAGTCAAAGACCCAGTACTTC.

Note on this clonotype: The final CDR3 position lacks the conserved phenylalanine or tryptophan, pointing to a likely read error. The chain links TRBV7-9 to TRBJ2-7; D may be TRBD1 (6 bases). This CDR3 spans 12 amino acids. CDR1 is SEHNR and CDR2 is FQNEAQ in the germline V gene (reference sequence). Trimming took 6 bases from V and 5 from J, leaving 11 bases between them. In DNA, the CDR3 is TGTGCCAGCAGTTGGGCAGGGGACGAGCAGTACTTG. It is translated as CASSWAGDEQYL.

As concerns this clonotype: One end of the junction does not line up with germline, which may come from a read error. CDR3 in DNA: TGTAGCGTCCTGGGACTAGCGGGAGGGCCCAGCGAGGAGTACTTC. Its protein is CSVLGLAGGPSEEYF. The chain uses TRBV29-1 and TRBJ2-7; TRBD2 matches at 16 bases. Germline CDR1 reads SQVTM; CDR2 reads ANQGSEA. The CDR3 loop spans 15 amino acids.

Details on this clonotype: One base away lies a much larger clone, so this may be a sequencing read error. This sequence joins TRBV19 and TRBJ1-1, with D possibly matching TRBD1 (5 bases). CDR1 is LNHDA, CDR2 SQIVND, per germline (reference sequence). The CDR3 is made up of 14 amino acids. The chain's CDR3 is CASRIQADGTESFF. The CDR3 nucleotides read TGTGCCAGTCGAATACAGGCGGACGGGACTGAATCTTTCTTT.

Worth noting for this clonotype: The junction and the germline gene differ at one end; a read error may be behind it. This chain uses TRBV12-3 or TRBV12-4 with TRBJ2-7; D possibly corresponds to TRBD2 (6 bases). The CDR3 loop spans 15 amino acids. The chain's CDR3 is CASILDIADAYEQYF. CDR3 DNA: TGTGCCAGTATCTTAGACATAGCGGACGCCTACGAGCAGTATTTC.

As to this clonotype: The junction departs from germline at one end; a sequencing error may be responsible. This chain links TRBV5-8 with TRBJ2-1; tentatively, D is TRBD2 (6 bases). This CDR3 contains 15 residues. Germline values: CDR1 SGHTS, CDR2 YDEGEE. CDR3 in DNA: TGTGCCAACAGCCCCTCAGTAATGGGAGGCTATGGGCAGTTCTTC. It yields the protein CANSPSVMGGYGQFF. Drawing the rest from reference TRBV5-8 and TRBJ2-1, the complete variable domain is EAGVTQSPTHLIKTRGQQATLRCSPISGHTSVYWYQQALGLGLQFLLWYDEGEERNRGNFPPRFSGRQFPNYSSELNVNALELEDSALYLCANSPSVMGGYGQFFGPGTRLTVL.

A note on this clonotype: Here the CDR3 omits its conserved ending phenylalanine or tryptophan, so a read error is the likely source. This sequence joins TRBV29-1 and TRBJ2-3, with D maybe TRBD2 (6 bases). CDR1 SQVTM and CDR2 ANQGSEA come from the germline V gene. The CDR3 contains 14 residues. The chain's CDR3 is CGGIQIAGTDTQYL. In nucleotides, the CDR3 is TGCGGCGGGATTCAAATAGCGGGCACAGATACGCAGTATTTA.

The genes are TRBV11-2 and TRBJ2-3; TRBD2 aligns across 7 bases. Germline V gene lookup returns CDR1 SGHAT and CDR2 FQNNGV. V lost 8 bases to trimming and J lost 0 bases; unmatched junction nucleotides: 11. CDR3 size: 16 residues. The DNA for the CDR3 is TGTGCCAGCGGCTCACATGCGGGAGTCAGCACAGATACGCAGTATTTT. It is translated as CASGSHAGVSTDTQYF.

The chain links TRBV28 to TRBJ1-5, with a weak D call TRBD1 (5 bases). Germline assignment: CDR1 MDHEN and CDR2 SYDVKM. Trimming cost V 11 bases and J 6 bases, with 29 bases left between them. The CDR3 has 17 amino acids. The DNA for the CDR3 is TGTGCCTGTACCACCGGGGCCGGGGCGCAGCACAGTCAGCCCCAGCATTTT. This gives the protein CACTTGAGAQHSQPQHF.

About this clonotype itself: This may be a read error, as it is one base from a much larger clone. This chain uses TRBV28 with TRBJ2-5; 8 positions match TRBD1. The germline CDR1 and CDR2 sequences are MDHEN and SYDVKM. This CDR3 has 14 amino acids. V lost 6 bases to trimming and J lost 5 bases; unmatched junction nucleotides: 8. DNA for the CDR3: TGTGCCAGCAGCCGGGGACAGGAGTCGGAGACCCAGTACTTC. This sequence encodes CASSRGQESETQYF.

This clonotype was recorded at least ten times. The CDR3 DNA reads as TGTGCCAGCAGTTCGCCAGGGCAGCCCCAGCATTTT. Amino acids: CASSSPGQPQHF. The J gene is TRBJ1-5, the V gene TRBV28; perhaps TRBD1 as D (5 bases). V dropped 4 bases and J dropped 7 bases, with 8 bases sitting between them. Germline-derived CDR1 and CDR2 are MDHEN and SYDVKM. The CDR3 spans 12 residues.

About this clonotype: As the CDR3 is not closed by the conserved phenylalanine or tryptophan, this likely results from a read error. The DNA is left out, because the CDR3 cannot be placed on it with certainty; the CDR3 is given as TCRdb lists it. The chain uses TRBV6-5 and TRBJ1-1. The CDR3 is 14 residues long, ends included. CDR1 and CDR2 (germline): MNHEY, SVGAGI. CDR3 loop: CASCYGGAGGEALS.

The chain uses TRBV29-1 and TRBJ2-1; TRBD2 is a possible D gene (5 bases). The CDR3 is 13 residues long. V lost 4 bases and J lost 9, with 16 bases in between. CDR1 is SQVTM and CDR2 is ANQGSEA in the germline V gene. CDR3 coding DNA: TGCAGCGTTGGCCGTACACAAGGGAGTGAGCAGTTCTTC. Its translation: CSVGRTQGSEQFF.

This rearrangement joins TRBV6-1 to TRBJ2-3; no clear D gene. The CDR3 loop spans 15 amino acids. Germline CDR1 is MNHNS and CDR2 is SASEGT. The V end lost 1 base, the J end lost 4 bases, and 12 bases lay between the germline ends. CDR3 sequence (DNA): TGTGCCAGCAGTGAAGGTAACTGGCCTGCAGATACGCAGTATTTT. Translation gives CASSEGNWPADTQYF.

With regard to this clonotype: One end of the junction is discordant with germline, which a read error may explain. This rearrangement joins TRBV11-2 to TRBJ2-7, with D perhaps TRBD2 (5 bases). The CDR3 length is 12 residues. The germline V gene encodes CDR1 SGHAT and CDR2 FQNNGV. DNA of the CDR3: TGTGCTAGCAACCTAACTAGAGATGAGCAGTACTTC. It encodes CASNLTRDEQYF.

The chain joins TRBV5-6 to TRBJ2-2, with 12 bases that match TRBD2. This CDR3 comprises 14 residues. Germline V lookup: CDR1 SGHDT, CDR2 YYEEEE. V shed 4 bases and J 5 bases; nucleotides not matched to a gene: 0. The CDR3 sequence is CASSTSGRTGELFF. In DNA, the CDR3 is TGTGCCAGCAGCACTAGCGGGAGGACCGGGGAGCTGTTTTTT.

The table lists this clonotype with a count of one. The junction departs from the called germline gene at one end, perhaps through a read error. The CDR3: CASSPMRLFTEMNTVAFF. As DNA, the CDR3 is TGTGCCAGCAGTCCCATGAGGCTTTTTACCGAAATGAACACTGTAGCTTTCTTT. This sequence joins TRBV6-2 or TRBV6-3 and TRBJ1-1; D call uncertain. The CDR3 covers 18 residues. Germline V gene sequence: CDR1 MNHEY, CDR2 SVGEGT.